This entry lists 17 T cell receptor beta chains sequenced from one sample in a study of cytomegalovirus exposure and HLA in healthy donors. Both 60 Vbeta primers and 13 Jbeta primers went into the PCR. The repertoire was sequenced with immunoSEQ multiplex PCR; TCRdb's copy has only in-frame clones and lacks some. The sample contains 200,000 to 300,000 clones, roughly 78% of which appear only once. Sequencing input: PBMCs. Every receptor here comes from a boy aged 10-17 years in good health and CMV-seronegative.

This chain connects TRBV5-1 to TRBJ1-2; 10 bases agree with TRBD1. CDR1 is SGHRS, CDR2 YFSETQ, per germline. The CDR3 runs 15 residues. J gave up 7 bases and V 3 bases, and 9 bases lay outside the gene matches. In DNA form, the CDR3 reads TGCGCCAGCAGCTCAACCGGGACAGGGGTTTTTGGCTACACCTTC. It encodes CASSSTGTGVFGYTF.

The chain uses TRBV30 and TRBJ2-3, with 15 nucleotides matching TRBD2. This CDR3 spans 15 amino acids. Germline values: CDR1 GTSNPN, CDR2 SVGIG (reference sequence). V was clipped by 4 bases and J by 6 bases; unmatched bases: 5. The CDR3 bases are TGTGCCTGGAACGGGGGACTAGCGGGGGGTGATACGCAGTATTTT. It yields the protein CAWNGGLAGGDTQYF.

This clone was found a few times. This chain uses TRBV5-1 with TRBJ2-3; TRBD1 aligns across 7 bases. The length of the CDR3 is 14 residues. The germline gives CDR1 SGHRS, CDR2 YFSETQ. The V and J ends lost 6 bases and 6 bases, in that order; junction bases with no gene match: 10. The CDR3 here is CASNRRPGQDTQYF. The CDR3, as DNA: TGCGCCAGCAACCGGAGGCCGGGACAGGATACGCAGTATTTT.

The V gene is TRBV5-6, the J gene TRBJ2-5, with a weak D call TRBD1 (6 bases). The DNA matches TRBJ2-7 better at its end, which makes the J call doubtful. Germline-derived CDR1 and CDR2 are SGHDT and YYEEEE. This CDR3 is 13 amino acids long. The CDR3 DNA reads TGTGCCAGCAGCTTGGACAGGGCCTACGAGCAGTACTTC. Translation: CASSLDRAYEQYF.

This chain uses TRBV27 with TRBJ1-1; D is unresolved. CDR1 and CDR2 (germline): MNHEY, SMNVEV (reference sequence). This CDR3 contains 11 residues. V was clipped by 7 bases and J by 10 bases, with 13 bases between them. DNA for the CDR3: TGTGCCAGCATTACAGCGGCGGGAGCTTTCTTT. Amino acids: CASITAAGAFF.

The gene calls are TRBV13 and TRBJ1-2; D is undetermined. V lost 0 bases and J 8 bases, leaving 10 bases between the germline ends. This CDR3 is built from 13 residues. The germline V gene encodes CDR1 PRHDT and CDR2 FYEKMQ (reference sequence). The CDR3 region has the DNA TGTGCCAGCAGCTTAGGGAACAGATGGGGCTACACCTTC. Translated: CASSLGNRWGYTF.

V gene TRBV30 combines with J gene TRBJ1-2, with D unresolved. Germline-derived CDR1 and CDR2 are GTSNPN and SVGIG (reference sequence). V lost 1 base, J lost 8 bases, and 11 bases lay in between. The CDR3 loop spans 12 amino acids. In DNA, the CDR3 is TGTGCCTGGAGTGGTGGAGAACCAGGCTACACCTTC. Translating gives CAWSGGEPGYTF.

Remarks on this clone: A read error may produce the germline difference seen at one junction end. The rearrangement joins TRBV7-7 to TRBJ2-7, with a weak D call TRBD1 (6 bases). CDR3 length: 13 residues. Germline V CDR1 and CDR2: SSHAT, FNYEAQ (reference sequence). The DNA for the CDR3 is TGTGCTAGCAGCTTGGGCAGGGGCGGCGAGCAGTACTTC. Its protein product is CASSLGRGGEQYF.

The CDR3 DNA sequence: TGTGCCAGCAGCCCGAGGACAGGAACCGCAGATACGCAGTATTTT. This codes for CASSPRTGTADTQYF. V is TRBV11-2 and J is TRBJ2-3, with TRBD1 matching 7 bases. Germline V lookup: CDR1 SGHAT, CDR2 FQNNGV. CDR3 size: 15 residues. The trim removed 5 bases at V and 4 bases at J, leaving 9 bases unmatched.

The V and J genes are TRBV11-3 and TRBJ2-1, with D perhaps TRBD1 (6 bases). V lost 5 bases to trimming and J lost 8 bases, with 22 bases between them. Germline lookup yields CDR1 SGHNT and CDR2 YENEEA. The CDR3 has 16 amino acids. The CDR3 is CASSPRWRSRQDEQFF. CDR3 DNA sequence: TGTGCCAGCAGCCCTAGGTGGAGATCCCGACAGGATGAGCAGTTCTTC. Using reference TRBV11-3 and TRBJ2-1 for the parts outside the CDR3, the full variable domain is EAGVVQSPRYKIIEKKQPVAFWCNPISGHNTLYWYLQNLGQGPELLIRYENEEAVDDSQLPKDRFSAERLKGVDSTLKIQPAELGDSAVYLCASSPRWRSRQDEQFFGPGTRLTVL.

J is TRBJ2-7 and V is TRBV27, with 7 nucleotides matching TRBD1. The CDR3 is made up of 14 amino acids. Germline lookup yields CDR1 MNHEY and CDR2 SMNVEV (reference sequence). The V segment lost 6 bases and the J segment 2 bases; nucleotides outside the gene matches: 7. CDR3 amino acids: CASRPRQGAYEQYF. For the CDR3, the DNA is TGTGCCAGCAGACCAAGACAGGGTGCCTACGAGCAGTACTTC.

The J gene is TRBJ1-1, the V gene TRBV19; 11 nucleotides agree with TRBD1. This CDR3 is built from 17 residues. The V and J ends lost 5 bases and 1 base, in that order; junction bases with no gene match: 9. The V gene's germline CDR1 is LNHDA and CDR2 SQIVND (reference sequence). CDR3 residues: CASSLGTGGVGNTEAFF. The CDR3 nucleotides read TGTGCCAGTAGTTTGGGGACAGGGGGTGTAGGGAACACTGAAGCTTTCTTT.

The chain links TRBV9 to TRBJ2-2; 9 nucleotides agree with TRBD2. This CDR3 has 16 residues. Per germline, CDR1 SGDLS and CDR2 YYNGEE. V was clipped by 5 bases and J by 7 bases; unmatched bases: 12. The CDR3 is CASRKAGGINGGELFF. The CDR3 coding sequence is TGTGCCAGCAGGAAAGCGGGAGGCATAAATGGCGGGGAGCTGTTTTTT. The whole variable domain, remainder taken from reference TRBV9 and TRBJ2-2, is DSGVTQTPKHLITATGQRVTLRCSPRSGDLSVYWYQQSLDQGLQFLIQYYNGEERAKGNILERFSAQQFPDLHSELNLSSLELGDSALYFCASRKAGGINGGELFFGEGSRLTVL.

The rearrangement joins TRBV14 to TRBJ1-3; no definite D call. CDR1 and CDR2 (germline): SGHDN, FVKESK. Trimming shortened V by 1 base and J by 2 bases, and 6 bases separated the two germline ends. The CDR3 loop spans 14 amino acids. CDR3 coding DNA: TGTGCCAGCAGCCAAGTGGCAACTGGAAACACCATATATTTT. It translates to CASSQVATGNTIYF.

The V and J genes are TRBV25-1 and TRBJ2-1, with 9 bases that match TRBD1. This CDR3 region has 15 residues. J gave up 4 bases and V 2 bases, and 3 bases lay outside the gene matches. CDR1 and CDR2 from the germline V gene are MGHDK and SYGVNS. Here the CDR3 DNA reads TGTGCCAGCAGTGAAGACAGGGGGATGTACAATGAGCAGTTCTTC. Its protein product is CASSEDRGMYNEQFF.

The rearrangement joins TRBV7-9 to TRBJ2-2; 9 bases are shared with TRBD1. This CDR3 has 16 residues. Germline V lookup: CDR1 SEHNR, CDR2 FQNEAQ (reference sequence). The junction had 10 bases not matched to a gene; V was cut back by 6 bases and J by 5 bases. The CDR3, as DNA: TGTGCCAGCAGGCGGGACAGGGTAAAATCTACCGGGGAGCTGTTTTTT. Its protein product is CASRRDRVKSTGELFF.

This clone was seen only a few times. The rearrangement joins TRBV6-6 to TRBJ2-7; possible D gene TRBD1, 6 bases. Germline V gene lookup returns CDR1 MNHNY and CDR2 SVGAGI (reference sequence). The CDR3 is made up of 14 amino acids. V lost 4 bases and J 0 bases, leaving 10 bases between the germline ends. This chain's CDR3 is CASSLTGSSYEQYF. The CDR3, as DNA: TGTGCCAGCAGTTTAACAGGGAGCTCCTACGAGCAGTACTTC.